This T cell receptor beta chain was recorded in a study of T cells in Graves' hyperthyroidism and ophthalmopathy. Researchers amplified the TCR beta CDR3 regions from RNA transcripts. During a first-round RT-PCR of the TCR CDR3, the HTBI primer set was used. TCRdb re-called the multiplex PCR reads with MiXCR, one entry per CDR3 protein. The sample has around 100,000 distinct CDR3 sequences, 40% to 50% seen once; the top ten hold about a quarter. Concerning this clonotype: Its specificity is unknown.

General observations from the study: Stable hyperthyroidism was separated from ophthalmopathy by a model based on 13 V-J features. Expanded thyroid clonotypes (above 0.001) were mostly also found in blood.

The TCR comes from a man aged 35 to 55 with Graves' hyperthyroidism. The sequencing input was blood.

CDR3 in amino acids: CAWSRQGYTF. The CDR3 DNA follows: TGTGCCTGGAGTAGGCAGGGCTACACCTTC. The rearrangement links TRBV30 to TRBJ1-2; no reliable D call. V was cut by 2 bases and J by 8 bases, with 6 bases left in between. This CDR3 is 10 amino acids long. CDR1 GTSNPN and CDR2 SVGIG come from the germline V gene (reference sequence).